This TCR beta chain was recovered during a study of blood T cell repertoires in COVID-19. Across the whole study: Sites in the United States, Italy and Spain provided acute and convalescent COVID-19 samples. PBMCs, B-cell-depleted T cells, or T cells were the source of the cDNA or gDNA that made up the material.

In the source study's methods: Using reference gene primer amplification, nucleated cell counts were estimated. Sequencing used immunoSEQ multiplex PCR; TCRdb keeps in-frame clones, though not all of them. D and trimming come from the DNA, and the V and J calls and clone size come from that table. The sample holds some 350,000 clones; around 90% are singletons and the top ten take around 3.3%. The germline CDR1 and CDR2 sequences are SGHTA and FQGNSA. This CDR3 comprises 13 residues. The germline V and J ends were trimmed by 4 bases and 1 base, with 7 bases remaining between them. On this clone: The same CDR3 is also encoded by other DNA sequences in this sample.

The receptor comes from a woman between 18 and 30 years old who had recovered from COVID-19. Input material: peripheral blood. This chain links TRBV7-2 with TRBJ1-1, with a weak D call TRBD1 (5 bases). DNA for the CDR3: TGTGCCAGCAGCTATGACAGGAACACTGAAGCTTTCTTT. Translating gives CASSYDRNTEAFF.